This T cell receptor beta chain was sequenced during a study of T cells in Graves' hyperthyroidism and ophthalmopathy (dated by TCRdb to the late 2010s). Looking at the study overall: Peripheral blood samples were taken at the time of initial diagnosis, prior to any treatment. A discovery cohort of about 96 patients, roughly 45 with Graves' ophthalmopathy and more than 55 with stable Graves' hyperthyroidism, was used to find distinguishing TCR V-J signatures. An independent validation cohort of under 20 hyperthyroidism patients and 17 patients who later progressed to ophthalmopathy tested prospective prediction of ophthalmopathy. The 95 to 100 discovery patients were randomly divided into training and test sets at a 7:3 ratio. The study also compared thyroid tissue and blood T-cell repertoires from roughly 6 Graves' hyperthyroidism patients. Once sampling was done, hyperthyroidism patients were given methimazole at a starting dose of 30 mg daily, whereas ophthalmopathy patients were given high-dose intravenous methylprednisolone. According to the paper, TCR Vbeta CDR3 sequencing was carried out on approximately 140 peripheral blood samples, which came from fewer than 50 ophthalmopathy, under 85 hyperthyroidism and approximately 17 progressor patients.

In the ophthalmopathy patients, disease was moderately to severely active, with a Clinical Activity Score of 3 or more, a NOSPECS grade of 4 or more, and a duration of less than 3 months. Any patient with an uncontrolled infection, another autoimmune disease, pregnancy or lactation was excluded. Diagnoses were established on the basis of clinical symptoms, serum thyroxine and TRAb, thyroid ultrasound, and orbital computed tomography. Ficoll-Paque density gradient centrifugation was used to isolate PBMCs from approximately 10 ml of fresh peripheral blood. Trizol reagent was used to extract total RNA, and RNA quality was then checked on an Agilent 2100 Bioanalyzer. This clonotype was counted at least ten times. Its antigen is currently not known. No much larger clonotype is one base removed from it; base qualities were not supplied. As encoded in the germline V gene, CDR1 is KGHSH while CDR2 is LQKENI. V is clipped by 6 bases and J by 4 bases, and the sequence between their germline boundaries is 24 bases long. Taken from cysteine to phenylalanine, the CDR3 has 17 residues. This entry keeps only the CDR3 DNA: 51 bases, framed from base 1.

The TCR beta CDR3 regions were amplified from the RNA transcripts. The first round of RT-PCR for the TCR CDR3 was performed with the HTBI primer set and the Qiagen OneStep RT-PCR kit. A second multiplex PCR round built the libraries, followed by size selection and purification. The libraries were sequenced on an Illumina HiSeq2000 using paired-end 100 bp reads. The study's processing was this. SOAPnuke was used to process the raw data, throwing out any read that contained adapters or uncalled bases, had a mean Phred below 15, or lacked an exact constant-primer or identifier match. COPE v1.2.5 was used to merge the high-quality paired reads, and each unique nucleotide sequence was defined as a clonotype. MiTCR v1.1 was used to align the clonotypes against IMGT TRBV, TRBD and TRBJ reference segments. The analysis was restricted to V-J combinations with a frequency above 0.0001, which together covered just over 99% of the repertoires. A TCS score was defined as the ratio between F50 (clonal expansion) and ExV (chaos), using BLOSUM62-based TCRdist between CDR3 peptides within each V-J. Welch's t-statistics and random forest reduced around 510 V-J features to roughly 13, which were used in a naive Bayes classifier (R e1071). In-frame beta chains were kept once TCRdb had trimmed the public reads at Q25 with fastp and called clones with MiXCR. Each record represents a unique CDR3 protein, reported with the most common genes and DNA among its rows. TCRdb assigned the V and J calls; the authors' analysis was not used. This sample comprises 600,000 or so distinct CDR3 sequences, roughly 14% of them detected only once. The top ten constitute around 12% of the sample.

The research as a whole found: Most expanded thyroid clonotypes (frequency above 0.001) were also detected in blood, suggesting blood repertoires may reflect thyroid immune responses. Sample size was not statistically predetermined, and blinding of investigators to group allocation was not performed. In validation, the model predicted progression to ophthalmopathy with approximately 71% sensitivity and about 72% specificity, a median of 6.5 months before onset. Ophthalmopathy was separated from stable hyperthyroidism by a 13 V-J signature model, with around 88% sensitivity and approximately 81% specificity obtained in cross-validation and 80%/75% obtained in testing.

This chain is built from TRBV18 and TRBJ2-5; D gene: possibly TRBD2, on 5 matching bases. This clonotype originated in a woman aged 45-60 years with Graves' ophthalmopathy. Specimen: blood. The sequence in DNA is TGTGCCAGCTCCCTCAACTCCGACCCAACTGGAGGAGAGACCCAGTACTTC. Its protein is CASSLNSDPTGGETQYF.